The clone carrying this T cell receptor beta chain showed up many times. The source of the sample is a study of tumor-infiltrating lymphocytes in primary liver carcinoma. Constant-region priming of about 500 ng total RNA yielded TCR beta cDNA. Each TCR beta library was derived from three nested multiplex PCR rounds that employed slightly modified ARM-PCR. Primers for the first two PCR rounds were TRBV1-TRBV30 forward primers and a C-beta reverse primer (about 10 cycles per round). TCRdb processed the multiplex PCR reads anew with MiXCR; each CDR3 protein has one entry. This sample carries over 100,000 distinct CDR3 sequences, roughly 70% of them seen once, and the ten largest clones take 7.5% to 10%. Both RNA and DNA were isolated together from 20-30 mg of bulk tissue that had not been sorted. Patients had chronic HBV infection and were treatment-naive. Germline V gene lookup returns CDR1 MGHRA and CDR2 YSYEKL. With 6 bases clipped from V and 3 bases from J, the junction kept 12 bases outside the gene matches. This CDR3 comprises 17 residues.

This sequence originates from a woman aged 55-70 years with primary liver carcinoma and hepatitis B virus infection. The sequencing input was tumor-adjacent normal liver tissue. The chain couples TRBV4-1 to TRBJ2-1; 9 bases map to TRBD2. This CDR3 is CASRRRREGSVYNEQFF. Written as DNA, the CDR3 is TGCGCCAGCAGGAGGAGGCGGGAGGGCTCGGTCTACAATGAGCAGTTCTTC.